Listed below are T cell receptor beta chains from one sample, sequenced in a study of cytomegalovirus exposure and HLA in healthy donors. TCRdb's table, derived via immunoSEQ multiplex PCR, lists solely in-frame clones and lacks some. The sample has 100,000 to 150,000 clones; around 80% are singletons. The specimen sequenced was PBMCs. These receptors originate from a man over 45 in good health and CMV-seronegative. Both conserved end residues are part of each CDR3. The D gene is left open where the match is weak. Rows may omit the clone size; those that give it use once, few, many or a size class.

d_gene: TRBD2
abundance: once
j_gene: TRBJ2-3
v_gene: TRBV4-2
CDR3aa: CASSRPLAGGRTDTQYF
CDR3nt: TGTGCCAGCAGCCGACCTCTAGCGGGGGGGCGCACAGATACGCAGTATTTT

d_gene: -
abundance: -
j_gene: TRBJ2-3
v_gene: TRBV5-6
CDR3aa: CASSLGLVRDTQYF
CDR3nt: TGTGCCAGCAGCTTGGGCCTGGTGCGGGATACGCAGTATTTT

d_gene: -
abundance: once
j_gene: TRBJ1-2
v_gene: TRBV7-9
CDR3aa: CSSRLDQSGGYTF
CDR3nt: TGTTCCAGCAGGTTAGACCAATCGGGAGGCTACACCTTC

d_gene: -
abundance: -
j_gene: TRBJ1-2
v_gene: TRBV7-2
CDR3aa: CASSGGRGDYGYTF
CDR3nt: TGTGCCAGCAGCGGAGGGCGGGGGGACTATGGCTACACCTTC

d_gene: TRBD2
abundance: -
j_gene: TRBJ2-3
v_gene: TRBV9
CDR3aa: CASGTAGSIDTQYF
CDR3nt: TGTGCCAGCGGCACAGCGGGGTCAATTGATACGCAGTATTTT

d_gene: -
abundance: once
j_gene: TRBJ2-5
v_gene: TRBV4-1
CDR3aa: CASSQNNRVEETQYF
CDR3nt: TGCGCCAGCAGCCAGAACAACAGGGTAGAAGAGACCCAGTACTTC

d_gene: -
abundance: -
j_gene: TRBJ2-7
v_gene: TRBV4-2
CDR3aa: CASSQDKRGYEQYF
CDR3nt: TGTGCCAGCAGCCAAGATAAGCGAGGCTACGAGCAGTACTTC

d_gene: -
abundance: -
j_gene: TRBJ1-6
v_gene: TRBV4-2
CDR3aa: CASSQNPPGGPVSSYNSPLHF
CDR3nt: TGTGCCAGCAGCCAAAACCCCCCGGGCGGGCCTGTAAGCTCCTATAATTCACCCCTCCACTTT

d_gene: TRBD2
abundance: -
j_gene: TRBJ2-3
v_gene: TRBV5-4
CDR3aa: CASSLWLAGPSTDTQYF
CDR3nt: TGTGCCAGCAGCTTGTGGCTAGCGGGTCCTAGCACAGATACGCAGTATTTT

d_gene: -
abundance: -
j_gene: TRBJ2-7
v_gene: TRBV6-5
CDR3aa: CASSYEPQREQYF
CDR3nt: TGTGCCAGCAGTTACGAGCCCCAGAGGGAGCAGTACTTC

d_gene: -
abundance: once
j_gene: TRBJ1-6
v_gene: TRBV5-6
CDR3aa: CASSSPGQLNSPLHF
CDR3nt: TGTGCCAGCAGCTCACCCGGACAGCTAAATTCACCCCTCCACTTT

d_gene: -
abundance: -
j_gene: TRBJ2-7
v_gene: TRBV5-1
CDR3aa: CASSLVSGRDEQYF
CDR3nt: TGCGCCAGCAGCTTGGTTTCAGGTCGCGACGAGCAGTACTTC

d_gene: -
abundance: -
j_gene: TRBJ2-7
v_gene: TRBV19
CDR3aa: CASSIAGYGYEQYF
CDR3nt: TGTGCCAGTAGTATAGCAGGGTACGGCTACGAGCAGTACTTC

d_gene: -
abundance: -
j_gene: TRBJ1-2
v_gene: TRBV27
CDR3aa: CASSLNRANYGYTF
CDR3nt: TGTGCCAGCAGTTTAAACAGAGCTAACTATGGCTACACCTTC

d_gene: TRBD1
abundance: -
j_gene: TRBJ2-5
v_gene: TRBV4-2
CDR3aa: CASSQAEGAGETQYF
CDR3nt: TGTGCCAGCAGCCAAGCTGAGGGGGCAGGGGAGACCCAGTACTTC

d_gene: -
abundance: -
j_gene: TRBJ1-5
v_gene: TRBV6-6
CDR3aa: CASSFMGGTGQPQHF
CDR3nt: TGTGCCAGCAGTTTCATGGGCGGGACGGGTCAGCCCCAGCATTTT

d_gene: -
abundance: -
j_gene: TRBJ2-7
v_gene: TRBV2
CDR3aa: CASRHRESSYEQYF
CDR3nt: TGTGCCAGCAGACACAGGGAAAGCTCCTACGAGCAGTACTTC

d_gene: -
abundance: -
j_gene: TRBJ1-5
v_gene: TRBV4-3
CDR3aa: CASSPNHGGGAYQPQHF
CDR3nt: TGCGCCAGCAGCCCAAACCATGGTGGAGGCGCCTATCAGCCCCAGCATTTT

d_gene: -
abundance: -
j_gene: TRBJ2-1
v_gene: TRBV11-3
CDR3aa: CASSLGAQRSGEQFF
CDR3nt: TGTGCCAGCAGCTTAGGGGCACAAAGGTCAGGTGAGCAGTTCTTC

d_gene: -
abundance: -
j_gene: TRBJ1-2
v_gene: TRBV19
CDR3aa: CASRMGLNYGYTF
CDR3nt: TGTGCCAGTAGAATGGGGCTAAACTATGGCTACACCTTC

d_gene: -
abundance: -
j_gene: TRBJ2-7
v_gene: TRBV18
CDR3aa: CASSQFLERPQGQYF
CDR3nt: TGTGCCAGCTCGCAGTTTCTCGAGCGACCGCAGGGGCAGTACTTC

d_gene: TRBD1
abundance: -
j_gene: TRBJ1-1
v_gene: TRBV7-6
CDR3aa: CASSTRQGANTEAFF
CDR3nt: TGTGCCAGCAGCACACGACAGGGGGCAAACACTGAAGCTTTCTTT

d_gene: -
abundance: -
j_gene: TRBJ1-1
v_gene: TRBV7-9
CDR3aa: CASSLQGNTEAFF
CDR3nt: TGTGCCAGCAGCTTACAGGGAAACACTGAAGCTTTCTTT

d_gene: TRBD2
abundance: -
j_gene: TRBJ2-6
v_gene: TRBV30
CDR3aa: CAWNRLAGVRGANVLTF
CDR3nt: TGTGCCTGGAATCGGCTAGCGGGGGTTCGGGGGGCCAACGTCCTGACTTTC

d_gene: -
abundance: -
j_gene: TRBJ1-5
v_gene: TRBV18
CDR3aa: CASLLDRAGSKSNQPQHF
CDR3nt: TGTGCCAGCTTGCTTGATCGGGCCGGGAGTAAGAGCAATCAGCCCCAGCACTTT

d_gene: TRBD2
abundance: -
j_gene: TRBJ2-3
v_gene: TRBV7-7
CDR3aa: CASSLRYAGGTDTQYF
CDR3nt: TGTGCCAGCAGCTTACGCTATGCGGGGGGCACAGATACGCAGTATTTT

d_gene: -
abundance: -
j_gene: TRBJ2-7
v_gene: TRBV4-3
CDR3aa: CASSQGPTGEAYEQYF
CDR3nt: TGCGCCAGCAGCCAAGGTCCGACTGGGGAGGCCTACGAGCAGTACTTC

d_gene: -
abundance: -
j_gene: TRBJ1-3
v_gene: TRBV6-5
CDR3aa: CASSYSGGPPGTIYF
CDR3nt: TGTGCCAGCAGTTACTCCGGGGGACCGCCGGGCACCATATATTTT

d_gene: -
abundance: -
j_gene: TRBJ1-1
v_gene: TRBV19
CDR3aa: CQGTEAFF
CDR3nt: TGTCAAGGGACTGAAGCCTTCTTT

d_gene: -
abundance: -
j_gene: TRBJ2-2
v_gene: TRBV7-3
CDR3aa: CASTPGLSGELFF
CDR3nt: TGTGCCAGCACCCCGGGACTTTCCGGGGAGCTGTTTTTT

d_gene: -
abundance: -
j_gene: TRBJ1-6
v_gene: TRBV13
CDR3aa: CASSFTGYNSPLHF
CDR3nt: TGTGCCAGCAGCTTTACAGGGTATAATTCACCCCTCCACTTT

d_gene: TRBD1
abundance: -
j_gene: TRBJ1-1
v_gene: TRBV5-1
CDR3aa: CASSSRTGGLNTEAFF
CDR3nt: TGCGCCAGCAGCTCCAGGACAGGGGGCCTGAACACTGAAGCTTTCTTT

d_gene: -
abundance: -
j_gene: TRBJ1-1
v_gene: TRBV7-2
CDR3aa: CASSLQLRAGNTEAFF
CDR3nt: TGTGCCAGCAGCCTCCAACTGAGGGCCGGGAACACTGAAGCTTTCTTT

d_gene: -
abundance: -
j_gene: TRBJ1-1
v_gene: TRBV19
CDR3aa: CASSTAGAEAFF
CDR3nt: TGTGCCAGTAGTACGGCAGGTGCTGAAGCTTTCTTT

d_gene: -
abundance: -
j_gene: TRBJ1-5
v_gene: TRBV6-1
CDR3aa: CASSESGVGPQHF
CDR3nt: TGTGCCAGCAGTGAGTCAGGGGTGGGACCCCAGCATTTT

d_gene: -
abundance: -
j_gene: TRBJ1-5
v_gene: TRBV23-1
CDR3aa: CASPRREPQHF
CDR3nt: TGCGCCAGCCCCCGTCGAGAGCCCCAGCATTTT

d_gene: TRBD1
abundance: -
j_gene: TRBJ1-4
v_gene: TRBV15
CDR3aa: CATSSGTGEGEKLFF
CDR3nt: TGTGCCACCAGCAGTGGGACAGGGGAGGGTGAAAAACTGTTTTTT

d_gene: -
abundance: -
j_gene: TRBJ2-1
v_gene: TRBV6-6
CDR3aa: CASSSGATEQFF
CDR3nt: TGTGCCAGCAGCTCAGGGGCGACTGAGCAGTTCTTC

d_gene: -
abundance: -
j_gene: TRBJ2-6
v_gene: TRBV29-1
CDR3aa: CSVVDRSSGANVLTF
CDR3nt: TGCAGCGTGGTGGACAGAAGCTCTGGGGCCAACGTCCTGACTTTC

d_gene: TRBD2
abundance: -
j_gene: TRBJ2-1
v_gene: TRBV11-2
CDR3aa: CASSLQASGAVNEQFF
CDR3nt: TGTGCCAGCAGCTTACAGGCTAGCGGGGCCGTTAATGAGCAGTTCTTC

d_gene: -
abundance: -
j_gene: TRBJ2-1
v_gene: TRBV13
CDR3aa: CASSLPLLGNEQFF
CDR3nt: TGTGCCAGCAGCTTACCCCTGCTAGGCAATGAGCAGTTCTTC

d_gene: -
abundance: -
j_gene: TRBJ1-1
v_gene: TRBV20-1
CDR3aa: CSARRVSEAFF
CDR3nt: TGCAGTGCTAGACGTGTATCTGAAGCTTTCTTT

d_gene: -
abundance: -
j_gene: TRBJ1-3
v_gene: TRBV5-1
CDR3aa: CASSLDPEGNTIYF
CDR3nt: TGCGCCAGCAGCTTGGATCCGGAGGGAAACACCATATATTTT

d_gene: TRBD1
abundance: -
j_gene: TRBJ2-7
v_gene: TRBV29-1
CDR3aa: CSVLDRAYEQYF
CDR3nt: TGCAGCGTTTTGGACAGGGCCTACGAGCAGTACTTC

d_gene: -
abundance: -
j_gene: TRBJ1-4
v_gene: TRBV2
CDR3aa: CASSPDIATNEKLFF
CDR3nt: TGTGCCAGCAGTCCCGACATTGCAACTAATGAAAAACTGTTTTTT

d_gene: TRBD1
abundance: once
j_gene: TRBJ2-5
v_gene: TRBV5-4
CDR3aa: CASSLARQGAEETQYF
CDR3nt: TGTGCCAGCAGCTTGGCCAGACAGGGGGCGGAAGAGACCCAGTACTTC

d_gene: -
abundance: once
j_gene: TRBJ2-1
v_gene: TRBV6-5
CDR3aa: CASRATSPNEQFF
CDR3nt: TGTGCCAGCAGGGCGACATCACCTAATGAGCAGTTCTTC

d_gene: TRBD1
abundance: -
j_gene: TRBJ2-5
v_gene: TRBV4-1
CDR3aa: CASSQELGQGRETQYF
CDR3nt: TGCGCCAGCAGCCAAGAATTAGGACAGGGGAGGGAGACCCAGTACTTC

d_gene: -
abundance: -
j_gene: TRBJ2-2
v_gene: TRBV7-2
CDR3aa: CASSPRDPRSTGELFF
CDR3nt: TGTGCCAGCAGCCCGCGGGACCCCAGAAGCACCGGGGAGCTGTTTTTT

d_gene: TRBD1
abundance: -
j_gene: TRBJ1-2
v_gene: TRBV10-3
CDR3aa: CAISEGDRAGYTF
CDR3nt: TGTGCCATCAGTGAGGGGGACAGGGCTGGCTACACCTTC

d_gene: -
abundance: -
j_gene: TRBJ1-6
v_gene: TRBV7-2
CDR3aa: CASSLAEAGSVGSPLHF
CDR3nt: TGTGCCAGCAGCTTAGCGGAGGCGGGGTCCGTCGGTTCACCCCTCCACTTT

d_gene: -
abundance: -
j_gene: TRBJ1-4
v_gene: TRBV4-2
CDR3aa: CASSLGRVDEKLFF
CDR3nt: TGTGCCAGCAGCCTGGGCCGCGTTGATGAAAAACTGTTTTTT

d_gene: TRBD2
abundance: few
j_gene: TRBJ2-5
v_gene: TRBV5-4
CDR3aa: CASSTSGDLGGETQYF
CDR3nt: TGTGCCAGCAGCACCAGCGGGGACCTGGGAGGGGAGACCCAGTACTTC

d_gene: -
abundance: few
j_gene: TRBJ1-1
v_gene: TRBV10-1
CDR3aa: CASSRDMNTEAFF
CDR3nt: TGCGCCAGCAGTCGTGACATGAACACTGAAGCTTTCTTT

d_gene: -
abundance: once
j_gene: TRBJ1-6
v_gene: TRBV7-9
CDR3aa: CASSPLGPYNSPLHF
CDR3nt: TGTGCCAGCAGCCCCTTGGGGCCCTATAATTCACCCCTCCACTTT

d_gene: TRBD2
abundance: -
j_gene: TRBJ2-1
v_gene: TRBV28
CDR3aa: CASRLAGGPGEQFF
CDR3nt: TGTGCCAGCCGCCTAGCGGGGGGGCCAGGTGAGCAGTTCTTC

d_gene: -
abundance: once
j_gene: TRBJ2-1
v_gene: TRBV29-1
CDR3aa: CSVDEEQNEQFF
CDR3nt: TGCAGCGTTGACGAGGAGCAAAATGAGCAGTTCTTC